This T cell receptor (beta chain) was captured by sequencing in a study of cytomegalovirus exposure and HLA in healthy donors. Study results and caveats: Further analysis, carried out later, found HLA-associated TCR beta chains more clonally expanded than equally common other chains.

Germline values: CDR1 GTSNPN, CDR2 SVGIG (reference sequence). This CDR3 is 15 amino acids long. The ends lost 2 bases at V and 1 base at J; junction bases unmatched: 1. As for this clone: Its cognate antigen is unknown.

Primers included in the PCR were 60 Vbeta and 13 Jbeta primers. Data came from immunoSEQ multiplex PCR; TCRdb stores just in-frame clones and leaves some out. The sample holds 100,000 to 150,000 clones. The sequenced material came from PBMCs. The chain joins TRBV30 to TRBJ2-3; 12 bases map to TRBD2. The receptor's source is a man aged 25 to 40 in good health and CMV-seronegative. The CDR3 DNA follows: TGTGCCTGGAGTTGGACTAGCGGGGGCACAGATACGCAGTATTTT. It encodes CAWSWTSGGTDTQYF.